A single sample gave rise to the 10 T cell receptor beta chains below, sequenced in a study of T cells after yellow fever vaccination. TCRdb reprocessed the 5' RACE reads with MiXCR, giving one entry per CDR3 protein. The sample has roughly 330,000 distinct CDR3 sequences; 3% to 4.5% are singletons. Here the sequenced sample was PBMCs, taken 5 days after the yellow fever booster vaccination. The receptors derive from a man aged 18 to 29 who received the YFV17D yellow fever vaccine.

In this sample, this clonotype turned up a few times. The chain carries TRBV2 and TRBJ2-4; 9 bases line up with TRBD1. Germline-derived CDR1 and CDR2 are SNHLY and FYNNEI. CDR3 size: 14 residues. Trimming removed 5 bases from V and 6 bases from J; junction bases left unmatched: 5. The DNA for the CDR3 is TGTGCCAGCAGTTCGGGACAGGGAAGAAACATTCAGTACTTC. Translation: CASSSGQGRNIQYF. The variable domain in full, completed from reference TRBV2 and TRBJ2-4, reads EPEVTQTPSHQVTQMGQEVILRCVPISNHLYFYWYRQILGQKVEFLVSFYNNEISEKSEIFDDQFSVERPDGSNFTLKIRSTKLEDSAMYFCASSSGQGRNIQYFGAGTRLSVL.

The gene calls are TRBV5-6 and TRBJ1-4; tentatively, D is TRBD1 (6 bases). V was shortened by 3 bases and J by 4 bases, with 13 bases between the two germline ends. The CDR3 has 15 residues. The germline gives CDR1 SGHDT, CDR2 YYEEEE. The CDR3 sequence is CASSSKGGGNEKLFF. In nucleotides, the CDR3 is TGTGCCAGCAGCTCCAAGGGGGGGGGTAATGAAAAACTGTTTTTT.

This clonotype was detected ten times or more. The chain uses TRBV7-6 and TRBJ2-7; D ambiguous. Germline CDR1 and CDR2: SGHVS and FNYEAQ. Trimming removed 1 base from V and 3 bases from J, with 7 bases in between. This CDR3 contains 13 residues. In DNA form, the CDR3 reads TGTGCCAGCAGCTTAGACGGATTCTACGAGCAGTACTTC. Protein product: CASSLDGFYEQYF.

Comment on this clonotype: A read error may explain this, as a much larger clone is one base away. The chain employs TRBV20-1 and TRBJ1-1; D unresolved. The CDR3 runs to 13 residues. V gave up 2 bases and J gave up 7 bases, with 14 bases separating them. CDR1 and CDR2 from the germline V gene are DFQATT and SNEGSKA (reference sequence). The CDR3 region has the DNA TGCAGTGCTAGATGCGGGCAGAAGCATGAAGCTTTCTTT. Translated: CSARCGQKHEAFF.

The V gene is TRBV29-1, the J gene TRBJ2-5; D might be TRBD1 (6 bases). Trimming left V 5 bases short and J 3 bases short, with 16 bases between. Germline CDR1 and CDR2: SQVTM and ANQGSEA. This CDR3 is 14 amino acids long. The DNA of the CDR3 is TGCAGCGTTCACCCGACAGGCCATAAAGAGACCCAGTACTTC. Its protein is CSVHPTGHKETQYF.

The CDR3 nucleotides read TGCGCCAGCAGCTTGGCCTCTTTTTCCGGGGAGCTGTTTTTT. Translated: CASSLASFSGELFF. The J gene is TRBJ2-2, the V gene TRBV5-1; unclear D gene. The CDR3 covers 14 residues. Trimming removed 0 bases at V and 6 bases at J, with 9 bases between. Germline CDR1 and CDR2: SGHRS and YFSETQ.

This clonotype was counted at least ten times. The chain couples TRBV7-9 to TRBJ1-2, with a tentative D call TRBD1 (5 bases). Trimming left V 2 bases short and J 7 bases short, with 17 bases between. Germline-derived CDR1 and CDR2 are SEHNR and FQNEAQ (reference sequence). The length of the CDR3 is 15 residues. CDR3 sequence (DNA): TGTGCCAGCAGCTTAACATCCGGACCGAGGGGTGGCTACACCTTC. Its translation is CASSLTSGPRGGYTF. The whole variable domain, filled in from reference TRBV7-9 and TRBJ1-2, reads DTGVSQNPRHKITKRGQNVTFRCDPISEHNRLYWYRQTLGQGPEFLTYFQNEAQLEKSRLLSDRFSAERPKGSFSTLEIQRTEQGDSAMYLCASSLTSGPRGGYTFGSGTRLTVV.

At least ten counts were recorded for this clonotype. The V call is TRBV7-2, the J call TRBJ1-5; no clear D. Trimming took off 3 bases at V and 3 bases at J, with 6 bases between the two ends. Germline V gene data show CDR1 as SGHTA and CDR2 as FQGNSA. The CDR3 spans 13 residues. The CDR3: CASSLWDNQPQHF. The CDR3 DNA reads as TGTGCCAGCAGCTTGTGGGACAATCAGCCCCAGCATTTT.

This clonotype was detected ten times or more. The chain has TRBV7-8 and TRBJ2-1; the match to TRBD1 covers 9 bases. Germline lookup yields CDR1 SGHVS and CDR2 FQNEAQ. J gave up 9 bases and V 3 bases, and 6 bases lay outside the gene matches. CDR3 length equals 14 residues. This CDR3 reads CASSFDRGFSEQFF. CDR3 DNA: TGTGCCAGCAGCTTTGACAGGGGGTTTAGTGAGCAGTTCTTC.

V usage is TRBV11-2 and J usage is TRBJ2-3; TRBD2 agrees at 11 bases. CDR1 and CDR2 (germline): SGHAT, FQNNGV. The CDR3 runs 16 residues. With V trimmed by 6 bases and J by 1 base, 6 bases remained unmatched. The CDR3 loop reads CASRHTSGGRTDTQYF. CDR3 in DNA: TGTGCCAGCAGACATACTAGCGGGGGTCGCACAGATACGCAGTATTTT.